This T cell receptor (beta chain) was observed in a study of memory CD4+ T cells and cytomegalovirus serostatus. Study-wide findings and caveats: A US-trained random forest predicted CMV serostatus with median AUC around 0.9. Of around 160 reported CMV TCRbeta sequences, 55 to 80 were found in memory CD4+ repertoires.

On this clone: As yet, its antigen is unknown.

The sort gate was single viable CD3+CD4+CD8-CD45RO+ cells for memory CD4+ T cells. Total CD4+ T cells were enriched by CD4 positive selection. Produced via immunoSEQ multiplex PCR; TCRdb's table is partial and in-frame only. In the table there are 75,000 to 90,000 clones, 80% of which are singletons. Germline CDR1 reads SGHTA; CDR2 reads FQGNSA. The CDR3 has 12 residues. Trimming removed 4 bases from V and 8 bases from J, with 11 bases in between. This receptor was taken from an adult in good health and CMV-seronegative. Sequencing was done on a sample of memory CD4+ T cells from blood. J is TRBJ1-1 and V is TRBV7-2; D is unclear. CDR3 residues: CASSSGSREAFF. As DNA, the CDR3 is TGTGCCAGCAGCTCGGGCTCCAGGGAAGCTTTCTTT.